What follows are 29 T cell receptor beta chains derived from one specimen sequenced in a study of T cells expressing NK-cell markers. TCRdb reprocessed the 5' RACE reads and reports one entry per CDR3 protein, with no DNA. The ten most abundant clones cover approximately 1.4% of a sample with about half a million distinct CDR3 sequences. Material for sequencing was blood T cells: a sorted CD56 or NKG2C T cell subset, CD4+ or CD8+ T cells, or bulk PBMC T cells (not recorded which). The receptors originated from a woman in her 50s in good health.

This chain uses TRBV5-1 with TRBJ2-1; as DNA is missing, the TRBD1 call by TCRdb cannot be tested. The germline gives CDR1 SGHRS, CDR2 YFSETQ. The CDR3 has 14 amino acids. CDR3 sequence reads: CASSAGTGEGEQFF.

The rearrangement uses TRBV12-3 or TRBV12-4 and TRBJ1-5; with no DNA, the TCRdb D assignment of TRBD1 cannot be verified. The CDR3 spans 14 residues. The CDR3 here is CASSLGQGTQPQHF.

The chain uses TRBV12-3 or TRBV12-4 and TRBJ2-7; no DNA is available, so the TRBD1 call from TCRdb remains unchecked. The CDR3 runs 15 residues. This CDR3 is CASRPRGTATSEQYF.

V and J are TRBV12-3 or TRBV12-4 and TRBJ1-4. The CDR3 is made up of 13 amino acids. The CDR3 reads CASSFARNEKLFF.

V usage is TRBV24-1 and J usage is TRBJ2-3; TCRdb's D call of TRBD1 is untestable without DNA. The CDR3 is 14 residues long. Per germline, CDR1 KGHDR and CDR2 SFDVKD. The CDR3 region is CATSEGTGTDTQYF.

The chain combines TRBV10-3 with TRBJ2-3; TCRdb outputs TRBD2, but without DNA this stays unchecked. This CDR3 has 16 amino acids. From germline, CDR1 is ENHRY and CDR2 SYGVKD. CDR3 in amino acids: CAISEQPQRRADTQYF.

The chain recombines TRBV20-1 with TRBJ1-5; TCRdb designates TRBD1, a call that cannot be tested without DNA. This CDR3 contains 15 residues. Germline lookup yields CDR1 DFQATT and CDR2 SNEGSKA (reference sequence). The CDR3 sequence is CSATYGGASNQPQHF.

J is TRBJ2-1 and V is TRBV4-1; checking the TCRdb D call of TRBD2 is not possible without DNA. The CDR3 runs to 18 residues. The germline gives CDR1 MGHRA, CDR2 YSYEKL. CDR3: CASSQEASKTQFVNEQFF.

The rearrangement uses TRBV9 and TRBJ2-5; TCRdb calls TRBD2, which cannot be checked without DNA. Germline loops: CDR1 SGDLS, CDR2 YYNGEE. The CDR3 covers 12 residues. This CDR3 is CASGTLQETQYF.

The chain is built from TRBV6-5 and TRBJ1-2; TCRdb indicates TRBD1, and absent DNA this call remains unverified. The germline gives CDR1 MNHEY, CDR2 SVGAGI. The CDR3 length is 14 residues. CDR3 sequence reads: CASSRGQPNYGYTF.

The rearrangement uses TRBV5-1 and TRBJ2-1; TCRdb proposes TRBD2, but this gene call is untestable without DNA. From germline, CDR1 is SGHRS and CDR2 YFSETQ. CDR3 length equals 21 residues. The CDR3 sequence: CASNIRLHILQGLADDNEQFF.

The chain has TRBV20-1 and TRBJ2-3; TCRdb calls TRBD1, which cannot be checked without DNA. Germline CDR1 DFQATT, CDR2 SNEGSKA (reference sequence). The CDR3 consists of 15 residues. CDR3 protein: CSARDGWGNTDTQYF.

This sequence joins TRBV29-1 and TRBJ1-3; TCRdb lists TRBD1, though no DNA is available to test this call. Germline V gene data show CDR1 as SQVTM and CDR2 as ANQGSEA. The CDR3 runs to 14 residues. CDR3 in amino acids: CSVVTPGAGNTIYF.

This CDR3 reads CSAGLTGNKQFF. V usage is TRBV20-1 and J usage is TRBJ2-1; as DNA is missing, the TRBD2 call by TCRdb cannot be tested. The CDR3 runs to 12 residues. Germline assignment: CDR1 DFQATT and CDR2 SNEGSKA (reference sequence).

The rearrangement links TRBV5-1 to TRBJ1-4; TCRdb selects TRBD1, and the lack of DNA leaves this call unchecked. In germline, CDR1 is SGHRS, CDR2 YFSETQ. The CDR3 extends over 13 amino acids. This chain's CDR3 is CASSPGPGEKLFF.

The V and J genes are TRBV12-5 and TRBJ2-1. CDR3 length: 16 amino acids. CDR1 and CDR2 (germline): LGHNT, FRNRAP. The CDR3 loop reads CASGLVLEFPHNEQFF.

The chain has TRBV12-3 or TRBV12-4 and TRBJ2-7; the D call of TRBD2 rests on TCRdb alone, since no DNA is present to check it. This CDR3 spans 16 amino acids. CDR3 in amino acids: CASSSTGTSVSYEQYF.

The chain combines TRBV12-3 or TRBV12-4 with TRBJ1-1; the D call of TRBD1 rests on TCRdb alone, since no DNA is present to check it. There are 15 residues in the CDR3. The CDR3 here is CASSPGGQGYTEAFF.

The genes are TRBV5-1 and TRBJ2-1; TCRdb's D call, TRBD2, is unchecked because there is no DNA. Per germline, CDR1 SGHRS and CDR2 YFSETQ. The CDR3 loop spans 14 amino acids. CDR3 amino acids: CASRYGLATSEQFF.

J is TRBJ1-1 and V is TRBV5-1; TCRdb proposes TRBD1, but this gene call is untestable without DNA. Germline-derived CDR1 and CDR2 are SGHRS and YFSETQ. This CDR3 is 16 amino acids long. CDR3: CASSAQGLVMNTEAFF.

The CDR3 is CASPPTLAGFYEQYF. This chain uses TRBV6-9 with TRBJ2-7; with no DNA, the TCRdb D assignment of TRBD2 cannot be verified. Germline CDR1 reads MNHGY; CDR2 reads SVAAGI. The CDR3 contains 15 residues.

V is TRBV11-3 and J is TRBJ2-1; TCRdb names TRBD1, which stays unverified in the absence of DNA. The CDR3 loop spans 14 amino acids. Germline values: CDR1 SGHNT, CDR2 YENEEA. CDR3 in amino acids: CASSLARGSNEQFF.

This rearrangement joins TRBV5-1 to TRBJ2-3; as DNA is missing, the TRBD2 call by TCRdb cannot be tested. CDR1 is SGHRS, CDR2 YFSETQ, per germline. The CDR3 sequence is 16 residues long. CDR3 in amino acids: CASRDPWRELTDTQYF.

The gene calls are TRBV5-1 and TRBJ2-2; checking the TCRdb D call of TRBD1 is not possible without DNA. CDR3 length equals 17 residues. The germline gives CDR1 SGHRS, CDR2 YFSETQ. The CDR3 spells CASSLDGTGGSTGELFF.

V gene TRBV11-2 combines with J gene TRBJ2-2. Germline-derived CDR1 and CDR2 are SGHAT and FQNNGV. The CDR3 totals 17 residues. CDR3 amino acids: CASSFRSSPLNTGELFF.

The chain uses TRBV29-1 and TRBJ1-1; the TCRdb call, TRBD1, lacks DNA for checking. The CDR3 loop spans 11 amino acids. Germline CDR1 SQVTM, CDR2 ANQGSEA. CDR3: CSVGSDRRAFF.

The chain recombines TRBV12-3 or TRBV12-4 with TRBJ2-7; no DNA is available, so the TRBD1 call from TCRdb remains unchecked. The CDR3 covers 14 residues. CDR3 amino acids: CASGHTGAGYEQYF.

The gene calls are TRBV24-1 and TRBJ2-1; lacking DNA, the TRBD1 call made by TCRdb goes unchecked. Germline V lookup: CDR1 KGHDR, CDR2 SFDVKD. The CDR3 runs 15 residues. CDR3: CATSKWGSQYNEQFF.

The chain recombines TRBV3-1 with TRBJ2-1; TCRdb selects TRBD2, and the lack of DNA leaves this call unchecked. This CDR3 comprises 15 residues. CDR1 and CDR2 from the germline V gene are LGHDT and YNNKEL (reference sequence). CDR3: CASSQRGGGDNEQFF.